This T cell receptor (beta chain) stems from a study of identical twins. Study-wide results and caveats: Modelling approaches yielded underestimates of out-of-frame TCR alpha sharing between monozygotic twins. Beta out-of-frame twin sharing showed a weaker excess. Within cord blood, abundant beta clonotypes carried fewer insertions, but memory repertoires showed no such trend.

Between the trimmed V and J ends, which lost 6 bases and 5 bases, there was a span of 19 bases. This CDR3 contains 15 residues. The germline V gene encodes CDR1 SEHNR and CDR2 FQNEAQ (reference sequence). Worth noting for this clonotype: Its matching antigen is unknown.

Template switching added a universal primer binding site, and final cDNA carried unique molecular identifiers. Via MiXCR, TCRdb re-called the 5' RACE reads, giving one row per CDR3 protein. The sample yields a few hundred thousand distinct CDR3 sequences, approximately 10% seen once. The sequencing sample was made of memory T cells sorted from blood. The V gene is TRBV7-9, the J gene TRBJ2-5; D may be TRBD2 (5 bases). This TCR derives from a man in his fifties in good health. The CDR3 DNA reads as TGTGCCAGCAGAATCGACGGGGTCCCCTTGGAGACCCAGTACTTC. Protein sequence: CASRIDGVPLETQYF. Variable domain in full (rest from reference TRBV7-9 and TRBJ2-5): DTGVSQNPRHKITKRGQNVTFRCDPISEHNRLYWYRQTLGQGPEFLTYFQNEAQLEKSRLLSDRFSAERPKGSFSTLEIQRTEQGDSAMYLCASRIDGVPLETQYFGPGTRLLVL.